This TCR beta chain was sequenced in a study of human T cells and chemical hapten exposure. Study-wide results and caveats: Sensitization with DPC brought no change to TCRs above 1 in 1000 in frequency.

The library put unique molecular identifiers onto individual cDNA molecules. TCRdb reprocessed the reads with MiXCR, giving one entry per CDR3 protein. The profile shows 95,000 to 150,000 distinct CDR3 sequences, over 7.5% of them singletons. Trimming pared 1 base from V and 0 bases from J, leaving 10 bases between. The CDR3 loop spans 16 amino acids. Looked up from germline, CDR1 is SEHNR and CDR2 is FQNEAQ (reference sequence). In its sample, this clonotype was seen a few times. Its antigen is currently unknown. Someone pulled total RNA out of unfractionated whole blood. Source material: whole blood. The TCR sequence derives from a human donor in good health. Some clones in this sample may be carry-over from other donors' samples. The chain has TRBV7-9 and TRBJ2-1; D might be TRBD1 (6 bases). DNA for the CDR3: TGTGCCAGCAGCTTAGTGGACAGCAACTCCTACAATGAGCAGTTCTTC. Encoded protein: CASSLVDSNSYNEQFF.